Shown below are 17 T cell receptor beta chains from a single sample sequenced in a study of response to subunit inactivated influenza vaccine. TCRdb redid the calling of the RT-PCR reads with MiXCR, one entry per CDR3 protein. In the table there are 450,000 to 500,000 distinct CDR3 sequences, 10% to 11% of which are singletons. The sequencing used PBMCs from blood, collected about 6 weeks after vaccination. These receptors were obtained from a man aged 45 to 65 who received an inactivated influenza vaccine.

The genes are TRBV10-3 and TRBJ2-1, with 8 bases that match TRBD2. The CDR3 is made up of 16 amino acids. J gave up 1 base and V 4 bases, and 6 bases lay outside the gene matches. Germline CDR1 and CDR2: ENHRY and SYGVKD. CDR3 bases: TGTGCCATCAGTGGGGGGGTAGCGGGGTCCTACAATGAGCAGTTCTTC. Encoded protein: CAISGGVAGSYNEQFF.

The V gene is TRBV5-1, the J gene TRBJ2-2; TRBD2 aligns across 8 bases. The CDR3 totals 16 residues. Per the germline V gene, CDR1 is SGHRS and CDR2 is YFSETQ. Trimming took 0 bases from V and 0 from J; bases not matched to a gene: 1. The CDR3 DNA reads as TGCGCCAGCAGCTTGGTCGGGGGGGCGAACACCGGGGAGCTGTTTTTT. It specifies CASSLVGGANTGELFF.

This clonotype was recorded a few times. The chain uses TRBV29-1 and TRBJ2-3; no clear D gene. The V and J ends lost 2 bases and 0 bases respectively, with 9 bases between them. The CDR3 has 14 residues. Germline CDR1 is SQVTM and CDR2 is ANQGSEA. The CDR3 loop is CSVELPSSTDTQYF. The CDR3 DNA reads as TGCAGCGTTGAATTGCCATCTAGCACAGATACGCAGTATTTT.

The chain is built from TRBV7-9 and TRBJ1-2; D remains unclear. Per germline, CDR1 SEHNR and CDR2 FQNEAQ (reference sequence). The V end lost 3 bases, the J end lost 4 bases, and 15 bases lay between the germline ends. This CDR3 has 15 residues. CDR3 residues: CASSFPHREAYGYTF. DNA of the CDR3: TGTGCCAGCAGCTTCCCCCACAGAGAAGCCTATGGCTACACCTTC.

Ten or more counts support this clonotype. The chain recombines TRBV7-8 with TRBJ2-7, with a tentative D call TRBD1 (5 bases). The germline V gene encodes CDR1 SGHVS and CDR2 FQNEAQ. Deletions cut 3 bases from V and 4 bases from J, with 10 bases between. This CDR3 comprises 13 residues. CDR3 coding DNA: TGTGCCAGCAGCTTGGACACCCTGTACGAGCAGTACTTC. Protein: CASSLDTLYEQYF.

J is TRBJ1-2 and V is TRBV6-6; tentatively, D is TRBD1 (5 bases). V was pared by 4 bases and J by 7 bases, with 10 bases between. Germline V gives CDR1 MNHNY, CDR2 SVGAGI (reference sequence). The length of the CDR3 is 12 residues. CDR3: CASSLPGAGYTF. CDR3 DNA sequence: TGTGCCAGCAGTTTACCCGGGGCTGGCTACACCTTC.

V is TRBV6-6 and J is TRBJ2-2; D may match TRBD1 or TRBD2 (5 bases each). The CDR3 loop spans 12 amino acids. Trimming left V 10 bases short and J 4 bases short, with 10 bases between. Germline CDR1 is MNHNY and CDR2 is SVGAGI (reference sequence). The CDR3 DNA is TGTGCCACCGGGACCCGCACCGGGGAGCTGTTTTTT. As protein: CATGTRTGELFF.

The chain has TRBV5-4 and TRBJ1-1; no definite D call. Per the germline V gene, CDR1 is SGHNT and CDR2 is YYREEE (reference sequence). V gave up 1 base and J gave up 0 bases, with 7 bases separating them. The CDR3 length is 14 residues. The CDR3 nucleotides are TGTGCCAGCAGCTTGCCGGCAGTGAACACTGAAGCTTTCTTT. Translation gives CASSLPAVNTEAFF.

This clonotype was detected only a few times. The chain is built from TRBV29-1 and TRBJ2-1, with TRBD2 matching 10 bases. V lost 1 base to trimming and J lost 6 bases; unmatched junction nucleotides: 9. The germline V gene has CDR1 SQVTM and CDR2 ANQGSEA. The CDR3 loop spans 16 amino acids. CDR3 residues: CSVEGRAGGPLNEQFF. The CDR3 DNA reads as TGCAGCGTTGAAGGTAGAGCGGGGGGGCCCCTCAATGAGCAGTTCTTC.

This clonotype was counted between two and nine times. J is TRBJ2-3 and V is TRBV5-5; perhaps D is TRBD1 or TRBD2 (5 bases each). Trimming removed 4 bases from V and 4 bases from J, with 13 bases in between. This CDR3 is 14 amino acids long. CDR1 SGHKS and CDR2 YYEKEE come from the germline V gene (reference sequence). Here the CDR3 reads CASSITGQPDTQYF. In DNA form, the CDR3 reads TGTGCCAGCAGCATTACGGGGCAGCCAGATACGCAGTATTTT.

The chain carries TRBV28 and TRBJ2-3; TRBD1 matches at 8 bases. Germline CDR1 reads MDHEN; CDR2 reads SYDVKM. Germline trimming cut 3 bases from V and 4 bases from J; bases unmatched to any gene: 12. The CDR3 totals 17 residues. The DNA of the CDR3 is TGTGCCAGCAGTTTCCCCGTTGGCAGGGGGCATGCAGATACGCAGTATTTT. The encoded protein is CASSFPVGRGHADTQYF. Full variable domain (outside the CDR3, taken from reference TRBV28 and TRBJ2-3): DVKVTQSSRYLVKRTGEKVFLECVQDMDHENMFWYRQDPGLGLRLIYFSYDVKMKEKGDIPEGYSVSREKKERFSLILESASTNQTSMYLCASSFPVGRGHADTQYFGPGTRLTVL.

The chain combines TRBV29-1 with TRBJ2-5; a possible D gene is TRBD1 (5 bases). The V end was cut by 3 bases, the J end by 7 bases, with 12 bases between. The CDR3 totals 12 residues. The germline gives CDR1 SQVTM, CDR2 ANQGSEA. The CDR3 is CSVEGQRGTQYF. In nucleotides, the CDR3 is TGCAGCGTTGAGGGGCAGCGAGGGACCCAGTACTTC. The variable domain in full, completed from reference TRBV29-1 and TRBJ2-5, reads SAVISQKPSRDICQRGTSLTIQCQVDSQVTMMFWYRQQPGQSLTLIATANQGSEATYESGFVIDKFPISRPNLTFSTLTVSNMSPEDSSIYLCSVEGQRGTQYFGPGTRLLVL.

The V and J genes are TRBV5-1 and TRBJ2-6; D possibly corresponds to TRBD1 (5 bases). The CDR3 length is 15 residues. V was shortened by 7 bases and J by 0 bases, with 11 bases between the two germline ends. The germline CDR1 and CDR2 sequences are SGHRS and YFSETQ. The CDR3 spells CASGPRVSGANVLTF. The CDR3 DNA is TGCGCCAGCGGCCCCAGGGTCTCTGGGGCCAACGTCCTGACTTTC.

V usage is TRBV6-2 or TRBV6-3 and J usage is TRBJ2-2; D is unresolved. This CDR3 has 16 residues. V dropped 5 bases and J dropped 7 bases, with 20 bases sitting between them. Germline CDR1 MNHEY, CDR2 SVGEGT. In nucleotides, the CDR3 is TGTGCCAGCAGTCCCAGGCGGCCAGATTTAGGCGGGGAGCTGTTTTTT. Translation gives CASSPRRPDLGGELFF.

V is TRBV4-1 and J is TRBJ1-2; D gene unclear. Germline V lookup: CDR1 MGHRA, CDR2 YSYEKL. The V gene lost 2 bases and the J gene lost 8 bases, with 18 bases spanning the gap. The CDR3 runs to 15 residues. CDR3 DNA sequence: TGCGCCAGCAGCCAATCCCCCCAATCGCCCGTCGGCTACACCTTC. Protein sequence: CASSQSPQSPVGYTF.

The V call is TRBV12-3 or TRBV12-4, the J call TRBJ2-2; D is unclear. This CDR3 comprises 14 residues. Trimming pared 7 bases from V and 1 base from J, leaving 10 bases between. CDR3 in amino acids: CASIVYRNTGELFF. In DNA form, the CDR3 reads TGTGCCAGCATAGTCTACAGGAACACCGGGGAGCTGTTTTTT.

This sequence joins TRBV11-2 and TRBJ2-3; 7 nucleotides line up with TRBD1. The CDR3 is 16 residues long. The germline V gene encodes CDR1 SGHAT and CDR2 FQNNGV. V trimming: 4 bases; J trimming: 0 bases; junction bases outside the gene matches: 7. The CDR3 reads CASSWIPGQSTDTQYF. The CDR3 region has the DNA TGTGCCAGCAGCTGGATCCCGGGACAGAGCACAGATACGCAGTATTTT.